A selection of T cell receptor beta chains follows, all from one sample in a study of shared clonotypes between healthy human individuals. Profiled with immunoSEQ multiplex PCR; TCRdb holds only in-frame clones, not every one. The sample records 1.6 million or so clones, around 97% being singletons. Material for sequencing was naive CD4+ T cells sorted from blood. These TCRs come from a man between 25 and 39 years old in good health. CDR3s include the opening cysteine and the closing phenylalanine or tryptophan. The D gene is left open where the match is weak. Size values are once, few and many counts, or a class for expanded clones, and some rows have none.

J gene | V gene | D gene | clone size | CDR3 protein | CDR3 DNA
TRBJ2-3 | TRBV7-2 | TRBD1 | NA | CASSPGQGSTADTQYF | TGTGCCAGCAGCCCGGGACAGGGGTCGACGGCAGATACGCAGTATTTT
TRBJ2-1 | TRBV5-4 | TRBD2 | NA | CASSLGGTSGSYNEQFF | TGTGCCAGCAGCTTGGGAGGGACTAGCGGGAGCTACAATGAGCAGTTCTTC
TRBJ2-7 | TRBV19 | NA | NA | CASSIGTVVLVEQYF | TGTGCCAGTAGTATAGGGACAGTCGTCCTTGTGGAGCAGTACTTC
TRBJ2-3 | TRBV7-2 | NA | NA | CASSLSRGPYTQYF | TGTGCCAGCAGCTTAAGTCGAGGGCCCTATACGCAGTATTTT
TRBJ2-7 | TRBV5-4 | TRBD2 | NA | CASRSGTSGNEQYF | TGTGCCAGCAGGTCAGGGACTAGCGGGAACGAGCAGTACTTC
TRBJ1-5 | TRBV18 | NA | NA | CASSPRGRGENQPQHF | TGTGCCAGCTCACCGCGGGGGAGGGGGGAGAATCAGCCCCAGCATTTT
TRBJ1-1 | TRBV9 | NA | NA | CASSAGVGGLNTEAFF | TGTGCCAGCAGCGCCGGCGTCGGAGGGTTGAACACTGAAGCTTTCTTT
TRBJ2-5 | TRBV11-2 | NA | NA | CASSSPRTETSRETQYF | TGTGCCAGCAGCTCACCACGGACTGAGACTTCCAGAGAGACCCAGTACTTC
TRBJ2-1 | TRBV6-1 | TRBD2 | NA | CASRKGGTSPHEQFF | TGTGCCAGCAGGAAAGGAGGGACTAGCCCCCATGAGCAGTTCTTC
TRBJ2-1 | TRBV9 | NA | NA | CASSVTSQDNEQFF | TGTGCCAGCAGCGTAACTAGCCAAGACAATGAGCAGTTCTTC
TRBJ1-2 | TRBV9 | TRBD1 | NA | CASSVSLGQGAGYTF | TGTGCCAGCAGCGTATCACTGGGACAGGGGGCTGGCTACACCTTC
TRBJ1-1 | TRBV7-9 | TRBD1 | NA | CASSSQTGEDEAFF | TGTGCCAGCAGCTCTCAGACAGGGGAAGATGAAGCTTTCTTT
TRBJ2-2 | TRBV5-5 | NA | NA | CASSLPGVLVNTGELFF | TGTGCCAGCAGCTTGCCCGGAGTCCTAGTAAACACCGGGGAGCTGTTTTTT
TRBJ1-1 | TRBV12-2 | NA | NA | CASRLGGQTGQKTEAFF | TGTGCAAGTCGCTTAGGAGGCCAGACAGGCCAAAAAACTGAAGCTTTCTTT
TRBJ2-3 | TRBV7-9 | NA | NA | CASSFSPGLNTQYF | TGTGCCAGCAGCTTCTCTCCCGGCCTGAATACGCAGTATTTT
TRBJ2-7 | TRBV5-6 | NA | few | CASSLGAAYEQYF | TGTGCCAGCAGCTTGGGGGCAGCCTACGAGCAGTACTTC
TRBJ2-6 | TRBV7-9 | NA | NA | CASSSGPGANVLTF | TGTGCCAGCAGTTCAGGGCCTGGGGCCAACGTCCTGACTTTC
TRBJ2-7 | TRBV7-2 | NA | few | CASSLRGSYEQYF | TGTGCCAGCAGCTTACGGGGGTCCTACGAGCAGTACTTC
TRBJ2-1 | TRBV10-2 | TRBD1 | NA | CASSETGTGIYEQFF | TGCGCCAGCAGTGAAACCGGGACAGGGATCTATGAGCAGTTCTTC
TRBJ2-2 | TRBV25-1 | TRBD2 | NA | CASTGGRGRIYTGELFF | TGTGCCAGTACTGGGGGGAGGGGACGGATATATACCGGGGAGCTGTTTTTT
TRBJ1-3 | TRBV7-9 | TRBD1 | NA | CASSTDRRTGNTIYF | TGTGCCAGCAGTACGGACAGGAGGACTGGAAACACCATATATTTT
TRBJ2-3 | TRBV9 | TRBD1 | NA | CASSVEQGAFSTDTQYF | TGTGCCAGCAGCGTAGAACAGGGGGCATTTAGCACAGATACGCAGTATTTT
TRBJ1-5 | TRBV6-6 | NA | NA | CASRNNRERASQPQHF | TGTGCCAGCAGAAACAACAGGGAACGGGCCAGTCAGCCCCAGCATTTT
TRBJ2-3 | TRBV19 | NA | NA | CASKRMGVTDTQYF | TGTGCCAGTAAGAGGATGGGAGTCACAGATACGCAGTATTTT
TRBJ2-4 | TRBV28 | TRBD1 | NA | CASKPPDRENIQYF | TGTGCCAGCAAACCCCCGGACAGGGAAAACATTCAGTACTTC
TRBJ2-2 | TRBV5-8 | TRBD1 | NA | CASSSRQGAYTGELFF | TGTGCCAGCAGCTCGAGACAGGGGGCGTACACCGGGGAGCTGTTTTTT
TRBJ1-1 | TRBV5-4 | NA | NA | CASSLAEVLNTEAFF | TGTGCCAGCAGCTTGGCGGAGGTACTCAACACTGAAGCTTTCTTT
TRBJ2-5 | TRBV19 | NA | NA | CASSIDGEGQTETQYF | TGTGCCAGTAGTATTGACGGAGAGGGGCAAACAGAGACCCAGTACTTC
TRBJ2-5 | TRBV7-7 | TRBD1 | NA | CASSFGTGIKTQYF | TGTGCTAGCAGCTTCGGGACAGGGATAAAGACCCAGTACTTC
TRBJ2-3 | TRBV28 | NA | NA | CASSHGLKSTSTDTQYF | TGTGCCAGCAGCCACGGACTAAAATCCACAAGTACAGATACGCAGTATTTT
TRBJ2-3 | TRBV15 | NA | NA | CATSRVGGTDTQYF | TGTGCCACCAGCAGAGTTGGAGGGACAGATACGCAGTATTTT
TRBJ2-1 | TRBV5-1 | NA | NA | CASSSPSNEQFF | TGCGCCAGCAGCTCTCCTTCCAATGAGCAGTTCTTC
TRBJ2-1 | TRBV2 | NA | once | CASSEAGVGYNEQFF | TGTGCCAGCAGTGAAGCGGGAGTGGGATACAATGAGCAGTTCTTC
TRBJ2-7 | TRBV7-6 | TRBD2 | NA | CASSLGLAGGPSEQYF | TGTGCCAGCAGCTTAGGACTAGCGGGAGGCCCCAGCGAGCAGTACTTC
TRBJ2-5 | TRBV27 | TRBD1 | NA | CASSPHRGETQYF | TGTGCCAGCAGTCCCCACAGGGGTGAGACCCAGTACTTC
TRBJ1-2 | TRBV5-4 | TRBD1 | NA | CASSFYRGNYGYTF | TGTGCCAGCAGCTTTTACAGGGGAAACTATGGCTACACCTTC
TRBJ2-3 | TRBV7-2 | NA | NA | CASSLAQTDTQYF | TGTGCCAGCAGCTTAGCCCAAACAGATACGCAGTATTTT
TRBJ1-5 | TRBV5-1 | TRBD1 | NA | CASSPGGGNQPQHF | TGCGCCAGCAGCCCAGGGGGGGGCAATCAGCCCCAGCATTTT
TRBJ1-1 | TRBV4-3 | NA | NA | CASSRKSQVNTEAFF | TGCGCCAGCAGCCGCAAATCACAGGTGAACACTGAAGCTTTCTTT
TRBJ2-2 | TRBV4-1 | TRBD2 | NA | CASSFPGLAGAGELFF | TGCGCCAGCAGCTTCCCGGGACTAGCGGGGGCCGGGGAGCTGTTTTTT
TRBJ1-1 | TRBV27 | NA | NA | CASSFPGHTEAFF | TGTGCCAGCAGTTTCCCAGGGCACACTGAAGCTTTCTTT
TRBJ2-3 | TRBV29-1 | TRBD2 | NA | CSVGGLAGSTDTQYF | TGCAGCGTTGGTGGGCTAGCGGGTAGCACAGATACGCAGTATTTT
TRBJ1-5 | TRBV28 | NA | NA | CASSTNGGGRSQPQHF | TGTGCCAGCAGTACCAATGGGGGAGGGAGGAGTCAGCCCCAGCATTTT
TRBJ2-1 | TRBV29-1 | NA | NA | CSVETVSYNEQFF | TGCAGCGTTGAGACAGTTTCCTACAATGAGCAGTTCTTC
TRBJ1-3 | TRBV10-3 | TRBD1 | NA | CATGGNGNTIYF | TGTGCCACAGGGGGCAATGGAAACACCATATATTTT
TRBJ2-7 | TRBV9 | TRBD2 | NA | CASSEGLAYEQYF | TGTGCCAGCAGCGAGGGACTAGCCTACGAGCAGTACTTC
TRBJ2-1 | TRBV7-3 | TRBD2 | NA | CASSTSGTHNEQFF | TGTGCCAGCAGTACTAGCGGGACGCATAATGAGCAGTTCTTC
TRBJ2-2 | TRBV11-3 | TRBD1 | NA | CASSSTGVTGELFF | TGTGCCAGCAGCTCGACAGGGGTGACCGGGGAGCTGTTTTTT
TRBJ2-5 | TRBV18 | NA | NA | CASSPPSKVWGETQYF | TGTGCCAGCTCACCACCGTCTAAGGTGTGGGGAGAGACCCAGTACTTC
TRBJ2-1 | TRBV15 | NA | NA | CATSLKTGLGGEQFF | TGTGCCACCAGCTTAAAGACAGGACTCGGGGGTGAGCAGTTCTTC
TRBJ1-1 | TRBV7-9 | TRBD1 | NA | CASSLAGTGGTAFF | TGTGCCAGCAGCTTAGCCGGGACAGGGGGTACTGCTTTCTTT
TRBJ2-1 | TRBV5-1 | TRBD1 | NA | CASSRTGDEQFF | TGCGCCAGCAGCCGGACAGGGGATGAGCAGTTCTTC
TRBJ2-1 | TRBV30 | NA | NA | CAWTWRGRDYNEQFF | TGTGCCTGGACCTGGAGGGGGCGGGACTACAATGAGCAGTTCTTC
TRBJ1-1 | TRBV29-1 | NA | NA | CSVRGGGGLMNTEAFF | TGCAGCGTTAGAGGTGGGGGAGGCCTGATGAACACTGAAGCTTTCTTT
TRBJ2-7 | TRBV10-1 | TRBD2 | once | CASSEAGVPYEQYF | TGCGCCAGCAGTGAGGCGGGAGTCCCCTACGAGCAGTACTTC
TRBJ2-3 | TRBV5-1 | NA | NA | CASSLLSGRSDTQYF | TGCGCCAGCAGCTTGCTTTCCGGGAGATCAGATACGCAGTATTTT
TRBJ1-1 | TRBV5-6 | TRBD1 | NA | CASSLQIQGRVTPEAFF | TGTGCCAGCAGCCTCCAGATACAGGGGAGGGTAACCCCTGAAGCTTTCTTT